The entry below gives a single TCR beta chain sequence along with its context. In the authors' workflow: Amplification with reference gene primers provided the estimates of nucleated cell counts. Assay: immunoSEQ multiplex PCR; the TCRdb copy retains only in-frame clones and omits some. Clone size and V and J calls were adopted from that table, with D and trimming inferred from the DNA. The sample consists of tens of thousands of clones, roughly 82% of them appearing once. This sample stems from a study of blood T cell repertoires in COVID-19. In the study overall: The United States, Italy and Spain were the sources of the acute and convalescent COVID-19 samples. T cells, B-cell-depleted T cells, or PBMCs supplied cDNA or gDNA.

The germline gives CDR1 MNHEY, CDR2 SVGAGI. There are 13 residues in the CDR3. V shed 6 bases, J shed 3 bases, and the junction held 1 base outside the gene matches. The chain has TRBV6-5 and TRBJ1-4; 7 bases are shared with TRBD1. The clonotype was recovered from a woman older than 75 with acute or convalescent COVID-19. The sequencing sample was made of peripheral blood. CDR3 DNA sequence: TGTGCCAGCAGGGACAGGCCTAATGAAAAACTGTTTTTT. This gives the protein CASRDRPNEKLFF.